This T cell receptor (beta chain) originates from a study of cytomegalovirus exposure and HLA in healthy donors. Primers: 60 Vbeta forward and 13 Jbeta reverse. TCRdb's copy holds only in-frame clones and misses some; the assay was immunoSEQ multiplex PCR. The sample has about 120,000 clones; over 15% are singletons. Findings and caveats of the study: A later analysis, which compared TCR beta chains of equal frequency, found the HLA-associated ones more clonally expanded. A few chains linked to CMV were shown in vitro to be specific for CMV antigens. Reports described diagnosis of cytomegalovirus status by the classifier as highly specific and sensitive. Reportedly, fewer N-insertions than the approximately 700-donor mean appeared in an Asian-associated ancestry cluster in a later analysis.

As for this clone: As yet, its antigen is unknown.

The receptor was derived from a female donor in good health and CMV-seropositive. Sequenced sample: PBMCs.

CDR3 sequence: CASSLGQGAFGYTF. The CDR3 DNA sequence: TGTGCCAGCAGCTTGGGACAGGGGGCGTTTGGCTACACCTTC. V and J are TRBV5-8 and TRBJ1-2; TRBD1 aligns across 10 bases. Trimming cost V 0 bases and J 7 bases; bases outside gene matches: 3. The CDR3 length is 14 residues. CDR1 and CDR2 from the germline V gene are SGHTS and YDEGEE. The complete variable domain, with remaining parts taken from reference TRBV5-8 and TRBJ1-2, reads EAGVTQSPTHLIKTRGQQATLRCSPISGHTSVYWYQQALGLGLQFLLWYDEGEERNRGNFPPRFSGRQFPNYSSELNVNALELEDSALYLCASSLGQGAFGYTFGSGTRLTVV.